This TCR beta chain came from a study of cytomegalovirus exposure and HLA in healthy donors. As for the study in general: Earlier, some 180 million T cells were analyzed, and fewer than 120 million unique TCR beta sequences were found among them. There were some 400 genotyped donors. Of these, roughly 82% fell in the genetic ancestry cluster associated with self-reported Caucasian donors. Findings of the study overall: Exclusion applied to some V segments, including TRBV6-2 and TRBV6-3, as they were indistinguishable. As a later analysis revealed, the rate of TCR association differed by HLA locus, with DRB1 most and HLA-C fewest.

This clone was counted a few times. Its specificity is not known. Its ends do not fully match the called genes, so a read error is possible. The PCR was carried out with 60 Vbeta primers and 13 Jbeta primers. Sequencing used immunoSEQ multiplex PCR; TCRdb keeps in-frame clones, though not all of them. This table has 150,000 to 200,000 clones, 62% appearing once. Looked up from germline, CDR1 is ENHRY and CDR2 is SYGVKD. The CDR3 is 15 residues long. This sequence was found in a man aged 35 to 55 in good health and CMV-seronegative. This chain uses TRBV10-3 with TRBJ2-7, with D possibly being TRBD1 (6 bases). The material sequenced was PBMCs. CDR3 DNA: TGTGCCAGCAGTGAAGGGACACCAAGCTCCTACGAGCAGTACTTC. It yields the protein CASSEGTPSSYEQYF.